What follows describes a single T cell receptor beta chain. Its antigen remains undetermined. Per-base qualities were not stored, and no clone one base away is much larger. According to the germline V gene, CDR1 reads SGHRS and CDR2 reads YFSETQ. The trim is 5 bases for V and 3 bases for J, with a gap of 13 bases between the germline ends. The CDR3 runs 14 residues from the cysteine to the phenylalanine. The only DNA kept is the CDR3, 42 bases in frame from the first base. The data belong to a study of Ad26.COV2.S vaccination and SARS-CoV-2 variants (dated by TCRdb to the early 2020s). Looking at the study overall: Vaccine-arm donors came from COV1001, a multicentre, randomized, double-blind, placebo-controlled phase I-IIa trial of Ad26.COV2.S in healthy adults. The TCR-sequenced set comprised about 32 samples: some 20 Ad26.COV2.S vaccine recipients, 5 placebo recipients and 8 SARS-CoV-2 convalescent individuals. Trial participants were randomized into five groups of five: low-dose or high-dose Ad26.COV2.S given once or twice, or placebo on both occasions. TCRbeta repertoire sequencing was used to assess the specificity and breadth of SARS-CoV-2-reactive T cell receptors after Ad26.COV2.S vaccination. Ad26.COV2.S was given intramuscularly at 5x10^10 or 1x10^11 viral particles, as a single shot or as two shots 56 days apart. Investigators did not know the trial group allocation while performing experiments and assessing outcomes.

The immunoSEQ Assay was the method used to sequence TCRbeta CDR3 regions. After extraction, genomic DNA underwent amplification by bias-controlled multiplex PCR, followed by high-throughput sequencing. From the authors' description of their analysis: To quantify the absolute abundance of each unique TCRbeta CDR3 region, sequences were collapsed and filtered. T cell fraction was estimated by normalizing TCRbeta template counts to usable DNA, with usable DNA measured through amplification of reference genes found in all nucleated cells. Repertoire TCRs were annotated as SARS-CoV-2-specific when V gene, CDR3 amino acid sequence and J gene were exactly matched to a known reactive TCR set. MIRA supplied the reference SARS-CoV-2 TCR set, which was filtered for enrichment in COVID-19-positive ImmuneCODE repertoires so that public or cross-reactive TCRs were removed. Using the MIRA antigens, annotated TCRs were further analysed by specific ORF or by position within an ORF. Breadth was defined as annotated unique rearrangements over total unique productive rearrangements; depth was the summed frequency of those rearrangements. Two-sided Wilcoxon rank-sum tests were applied when comparing TCR breadth between groups. TCRdb obtained this table from immuneACCESS and retained in-frame rearrangements with V and J assigned. These tables miss some clones; where compared with another copy, unresolved V genes account for less than half of the shortfall, and the remainder is unexplained. The DNA was the basis for D and trimming; V, J and clone size are from that table. This sample gives around 320,000 clones in total; about 82% of them show up just once. Of the sample, approximately 2% is held by the ten largest clones.

The treatment or condition tag for this specimen amounts to: roughly 18 received Ad26.COV2.S at low or high dose, single or two shots; 5 received placebo; per-sample allocation not given. Repertoires of vaccine and placebo recipients were sequenced from samples collected on day 63 after the first injection. Between 29 July and 7 August 2020, Cohort 1b enrolled some 25 adults aged 18-55 years at one site in Boston, USA. As a vaccine, Ad26.COV2.S was a replication-incompetent adenovirus type 26 vector that expressed a prefusion-stabilized SARS-CoV-2 spike protein derived from the original Wuhan strain. What the authors observed across the whole study: Substantial breadth of spike-specific CD8+ and CD4+ T cell responses was reported after vaccination. The study was not powered for comparison of responses between vaccine doses or regimens. Vaccine and placebo recipients had similar non-spike TCR breadth, a finding consistent with the vaccine containing only spike. Ad26.COV2.S recipients had higher spike-specific TCR breadth than placebo recipients (P = 0.0014). The authors noted that total T cell responses may have been underestimated by the TCR breadth and depth analyses.

The rearranged chain carries TRBV5-1 and TRBJ2-3, and the D gene may be TRBD1, 6 bases matching. The starting material was peripheral blood, obtained in a trial of Ad26.COV2.S vaccine versus placebo. This TCR was recovered from a person aged 18 to 65 who received the Ad26.COV2.S COVID-19 vaccine or a placebo. CDR3 region: CASSQGQGTDTQYF. The nucleotides read TGCGCCAGCAGTCAGGGCCAGGGGACAGATACGCAGTATTTT.